The source of this T cell receptor (beta chain) is a study of tumor and adjacent non-tumor tissue in lung cancer. The library came from three nested PCR rounds adapted from ARM-PCR protocols. One entry per CDR3 protein, called by TCRdb with MiXCR from the multiplex PCR reads. The sample has about 200,000 distinct CDR3 sequences; about two thirds are singletons. CDR1 MNHNS and CDR2 SASEGT come from the germline V gene. The CDR3 is made up of 15 amino acids. Broader study findings: Normal lung showed higher cumulative top 100 clone frequency than tumor. Tumor TCR diversity, when higher, was linked to shorter survival.

Comment on this clonotype: Its antigen is still unknown. The junction and the germline gene differ at one end; a read error may be behind it.

The template was RNA from unsorted bulk tissue. This TCR was sampled from a man aged 60 to 75 with non-small cell lung cancer. The chain is built from TRBV6-1 and TRBJ2-7; D gene ambiguous. Sequencing was performed on lung tumor tissue. CDR3 amino acids: CASIPRLGTSYEQYF. CDR3 nucleotide sequence: TGTGCCAGCATTCCACGACTGGGTACCTCCTACGAGCAATACTTC.